This T cell receptor (beta chain) was captured in a study of graft-versus-host responses after intestinal transplantation. About the research overall: Every recipient underwent anti-thymocyte globulin induction, then tacrolimus and steroids for around three years.

V dropped 5 bases and J dropped 0 bases, with 8 bases sitting between them. This CDR3 has 14 residues. CDR1 and CDR2 from the germline V gene are PRHDT and FYEKMQ (reference sequence). Generated by immunoSEQ multiplex PCR, the TCRdb table keeps only in-frame clones and is missing some. The top ten clones hold 6.2% of a sample with 9,900 or so clones, around 26% of them seen once. The culture paired approximately 200,000 irradiated violet-dye-labeled stimulators with approximately 200,000 CFSE-labeled responders. Responder cells that were proliferating and CFSE-low, both CD3+CD4+ and CD3+CD8+, were sorted after the reaction.

The V gene is TRBV13, the J gene TRBJ2-1; D call uncertain. Sequences were derived from alloreactive CD8+ T cells from a mixed lymphocyte reaction culture, sampled before intestinal transplant. Sample subset: CFSE-low proliferating T cells sorted from approximately 6-day pre-transplant mixed lymphocyte reaction (GvH or HvG direction). The sequence derives from a human patient who received an intestinal transplant. The CDR3: CASSPESSYNEQFF. CDR3 DNA: TGTGCCAGCAGCCCTGAGAGCTCCTACAATGAGCAGTTCTTC.